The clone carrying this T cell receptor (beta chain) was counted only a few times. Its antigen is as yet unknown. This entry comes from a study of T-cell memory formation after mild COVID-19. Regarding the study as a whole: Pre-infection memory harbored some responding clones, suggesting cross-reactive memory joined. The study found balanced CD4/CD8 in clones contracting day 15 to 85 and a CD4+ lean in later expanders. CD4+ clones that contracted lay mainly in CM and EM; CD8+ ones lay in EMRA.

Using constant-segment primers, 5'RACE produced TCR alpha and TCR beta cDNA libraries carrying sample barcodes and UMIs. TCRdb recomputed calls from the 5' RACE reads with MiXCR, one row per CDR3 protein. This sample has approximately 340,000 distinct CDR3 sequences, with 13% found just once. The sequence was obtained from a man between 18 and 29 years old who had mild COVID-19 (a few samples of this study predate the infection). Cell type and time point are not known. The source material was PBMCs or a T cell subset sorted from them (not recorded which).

CDR3: CASSPRDFPGEPQHF. The CDR3 DNA is TGTGCCAGCAGCCCCCGGGACTTTCCTGGGGAGCCCCAGCATTTT. The chain employs TRBV7-2 and TRBJ1-5; maybe TRBD1 (5 bases). CDR1 is SGHTA and CDR2 is FQGNSA in the germline V gene. The CDR3 totals 15 residues. V lost 5 bases and J 8 bases, leaving 19 bases between the germline ends.